The 16 T cell receptor beta chains below all came from one sample that was sequenced in a study of T cell responses to AZD1222 COVID-19 vaccine. Data came from immunoSEQ multiplex PCR; TCRdb stores just in-frame clones and leaves some out. The repertoire holds about 150,000 clones, with around 91% as singletons. This material consisted of peripheral blood, taken on day 0 of AZD1222 vaccination. The receptor source for this set is an adult in good health.

The CDR3 here is CASSQELGDEAFF. The CDR3 region has the DNA TGTGCCAGTAGCCAGGAGCTCGGAGATGAAGCTTTCTTT. This chain links TRBV19 with TRBJ1-1; D not certain. Germline assignment: CDR1 LNHDA and CDR2 SQIVND (reference sequence). The CDR3 consists of 13 residues. Trimming removed 6 bases from V and 7 bases from J, with 15 bases in between. The whole variable domain, remainder taken from reference TRBV19 and TRBJ1-1, is DGGITQSPKYLFRKEGQNVTLSCEQNLNHDAMYWYRQDPGQGLRLIYYSQIVNDFQKGDIAEGYSVSREKKESFPLTVTSAQKNPTAFYLCASSQELGDEAFFGQGTRLTVV.

The chain is built from TRBV12-5 and TRBJ1-2, with a possible D match to TRBD1 (6 bases). The CDR3 runs to 15 residues. V dropped 2 bases and J dropped 0 bases, with 10 bases sitting between them. CDR1 and CDR2 (germline): LGHNT, FRNRAP. CDR3 loop: CASGLWGAANYGYTF. CDR3 in DNA: TGTGCTAGTGGTTTGTGGGGGGCCGCTAACTATGGCTACACCTTC.

V gene TRBV11-2 combines with J gene TRBJ1-5; D unclear. The V gene lost 1 base and the J gene lost 4 bases, with 5 bases spanning the gap. CDR1 is SGHAT and CDR2 is FQNNGV in the germline V gene. The CDR3 extends over 13 amino acids. The CDR3 protein is CASSLGANQPQHF. The CDR3 DNA is TGTGCCAGCAGCTTAGGGGCGAATCAGCCCCAGCATTTT.

The chain recombines TRBV1 with TRBJ1-6; the DNA was not compared with TRBD1, the D call given in the table. TRBV1 is annotated as a pseudogene. The CDR3 sequence is 12 residues long. Here the CDR3 reads CTSSPPGGLGHF. CDR3 in DNA: TGCACCAGCAGCCCCCCTGGGGGCCTCGGCCACTTT.

The rearrangement joins TRBV6-2 or TRBV6-3 to TRBJ1-1; the D gene is possibly TRBD1 (5 bases). Germline V gene sequence: CDR1 MNHEY, CDR2 SVGEGT. This CDR3 has 13 residues. Trimming took off 6 bases at V and 4 bases at J, with 12 bases between the two ends. CDR3 sequence reads: CASSYQGGTEAFF. As DNA, the CDR3 is TGTGCCAGCAGCTATCAGGGTGGCACTGAAGCTTTCTTT.

The chain recombines TRBV4-3 with TRBJ1-3; perhaps TRBD1 as D (5 bases). Trimming shortened V by 4 bases and J by 4 bases, and 20 bases separated the two germline ends. The germline gives CDR1 LGHNA, CDR2 YSLEER. CDR3 length: 17 residues. The CDR3 sequence: CASSRRVGSGDGNTIYF. The DNA of the CDR3 is TGCGCCAGCAGCCGAAGGGTAGGGTCTGGGGACGGAAACACCATATATTTT.

The chain has TRBV7-2 and TRBJ2-1, with D possibly matching TRBD2 (6 bases). With 0 bases removed from V and 5 bases from J, the gap between germline ends came to 11 bases. The germline gives CDR1 SGHTA, CDR2 FQGNSA. The CDR3 is 15 residues long. CDR3 loop: CASSLASWGDNEQFF. CDR3 DNA sequence: TGTGCCAGCAGCTTAGCCTCGTGGGGGGACAATGAGCAGTTCTTC.

V and J are TRBV2 and TRBJ2-2, with TRBD2 matching over 7 bases. The V gene's germline CDR1 is SNHLY and CDR2 FYNNEI. The trim removed 6 bases at V and 1 base at J, leaving 8 bases unmatched. The CDR3 totals 16 residues. CDR3 amino acids: CASSPRGGRNTGELFF. The CDR3 DNA sequence: TGTGCCAGCAGCCCTCGCGGGGGTCGGAACACCGGGGAGCTGTTTTTT.

This rearrangement joins TRBV5-6 to TRBJ1-5; D might be TRBD1 (5 bases). Germline V lookup: CDR1 SGHDT, CDR2 YYEEEE. This CDR3 contains 13 residues. V was cut by 0 bases and J by 9 bases, with 10 bases left in between. CDR3 nucleotides: TGTGCCAGCAGCTTGGCAGGGATGGGGCCCCAGCATTTT. It specifies CASSLAGMGPQHF.

This chain links TRBV6-5 with TRBJ2-3; no firm D call. Germline assignment: CDR1 MNHEY and CDR2 SVGAGI. The CDR3 sequence is 14 residues long. V was pared by 2 bases and J by 2 bases, with 8 bases between. CDR3 nucleotides: TGTGCCAGCAGTTACCGCGGCGACACAGATACGCAGTATTTT. Protein product: CASSYRGDTDTQYF.

CDR3 nucleotide sequence: TGTGCCAGTAGCCGCAGGGGGGGCCCCTTGGCTGCTTTCTTT. It specifies CASSRRGGPLAAFF. This chain joins TRBV19 and TRBJ1-1; 7 bases agree with TRBD1. This CDR3 contains 14 residues. The germline V gene encodes CDR1 LNHDA and CDR2 SQIVND (reference sequence). The V gene end was trimmed by 6 bases and the J gene end by 11 bases; junction bases not matched to a gene: 15.

In this sample, this clone turned up once. The genes are TRBV7-2 and TRBJ1-2; no firm D call. Germline-derived CDR1 and CDR2 are SGHTA and FQGNSA. This CDR3 has 13 amino acids. The V and J ends lost 1 base and 5 bases respectively, with 8 bases between them. CDR3 bases: TGTGCCAGCAGCTTAGAGGCGGGGTATGGCTACACCTTC. This translates into CASSLEAGYGYTF.

The chain combines TRBV4-1 with TRBJ1-3, with a tentative D call TRBD1 (6 bases). CDR1 and CDR2 from the germline V gene are MGHRA and YSYEKL. There are 16 residues in the CDR3. V was trimmed by 3 bases and J by 3 bases, leaving 15 bases between them. The DNA of the CDR3 is TGCGCCAGCAGCCACGGGAGGACAGTGAGTGGAAACACCATATATTTT. As protein: CASSHGRTVSGNTIYF.

The chain combines TRBV5-6 with TRBJ2-1; 9 bases line up with TRBD1. CDR3 size: 14 residues. V was pared by 4 bases and J by 8 bases, with 7 bases of the junction left unmatched. Germline V gene data show CDR1 as SGHDT and CDR2 as YYEEEE. The CDR3 is CASSTGQGRDEQFF. The CDR3 DNA reads as TGTGCCAGCAGCACGGGACAGGGTAGAGATGAGCAGTTCTTC.

The genes are TRBV3-1 (or the pseudogene TRBV3-2) and TRBJ2-1; D call uncertain. The CDR3 has 15 amino acids. V gave up 2 bases and J gave up 1 base, with 9 bases separating them. Looked up from germline, CDR1 is LGHDT and CDR2 is YNNKEL (reference sequence). The chain's CDR3 is CASSQSSESYNEQFF. The DNA for the CDR3 is TGTGCCAGCAGCCAATCTTCGGAGTCCTACAATGAGCAGTTCTTC.

This rearrangement joins TRBV29-1 to TRBJ2-7, with a weak D call TRBD1 (5 bases). Trimming shortened V by 2 bases and J by 2 bases, and 16 bases separated the two germline ends. Germline V gene data show CDR1 as SQVTM and CDR2 as ANQGSEA. CDR3 length equals 15 residues. The CDR3 region has the DNA TGCAGCGTTGAAACCGGGTCAGGGAACCCCTACGAGCAGTACTTC. Translated, it gives CSVETGSGNPYEQYF.